This TCR beta chain comes out of a study of blood T cell repertoires in COVID-19. Background on the study: The United States, Italy and Spain were the sources of the acute and convalescent COVID-19 samples.

The CDR3 consists of 15 residues. The germline CDR1 and CDR2 sequences are SNHLY and FYNNEI. The germline V and J ends were trimmed by 6 bases and 0 bases, with 11 bases remaining between them. Profiling relied on immunoSEQ multiplex PCR, and the TCRdb table lists in-frame clones only, not all of them. The sample consists of tens of thousands of clones, roughly 88% of them appearing once. Sequencing input: peripheral blood. The sequence was obtained from a man between 65 and 85 years old in a cohort sampled during active COVID-19. V and J are TRBV2 and TRBJ2-2; D is undetermined. This CDR3 reads CASRTEHTNTGELFF. The CDR3 region has the DNA TGTGCCAGCAGAACAGAACATACGAACACCGGGGAGCTGTTTTTT.